This T cell receptor (beta chain) was identified in a study of OX40 agonist ivuxolimab in advanced cancers. For the study in its entirety: Ivuxolimab was a fully human IgG2 agonistic monoclonal antibody targeting the costimulatory receptor OX40 (CD134). Intravenous ivuxolimab was administered to patients every 2 weeks at six dose levels: 0.01, 0.1, 0.3, 1.5, 3 and 10 mg/kg. Of the 50 or so patients in dose escalation, some 19 had hepatocellular carcinoma, approximately 15 had melanoma, 9 had renal cell carcinoma and 9 had head and neck cancer. A male proportion of roughly 80% and a mean age of 60 years, ranging from 23 to 79, were recorded for the dose-escalation cohort. Patients were allowed to have had prior anti-PD-1, anti-PD-L1 or anti-CTLA-4 therapy, and approximately 40% of the dose-escalation patients had been treated with checkpoint inhibitors. Three dose-escalation patients achieved partial responses, one with hepatocellular carcinoma and two with cutaneous melanoma. The purpose of peripheral TCRbeta sequencing was to test whether ivuxolimab changed TCR sequence diversity and led to clonal T-cell expansion. The paper reports the monotherapy dose-escalation portion (N = 52 patients) of the phase I ivuxolimab trial. The paper as a whole reports these results and caveats: Clonal expansion of both CD4+ and CD8+ blood T cells was observed from baseline to week 6 at doses 0.1 to 3.0 mg/kg. In the 0.1-3.0 mg/kg groups, partial responders were among the patients with the lowest normalized peripheral clonal expansion, particularly in CD8+ T cells. After ivuxolimab, expanded clones were on average more numerous among CD8+ T cells than among CD4+ T cells. Low levels of normalized T-cell clonal expansion were also seen in some nonresponding patients. The antigen specificity of the clonally expanded peripheral T cells was not determined.

The CDR3 starts with the cysteine, ends with the phenylalanine, and has 13 residues. CDR3 DNA only is kept here, 39 bases in frame from base 1. Sequences SGHTA (CDR1) and FQGNSA (CDR2) are obtained from the germline V gene. A distance of 7 bases separates the germline ends of V and J, which lose 1 base and 3 bases respectively. To sequence the TCRbeta CDR3 region, genomic DNA was isolated from the sorted cells. The immunoSEQ Assay was used for sequencing of TCRbeta CDR3 regions. The table comes from immuneACCESS by way of TCRdb, which keeps in-frame sequences with V and J called. Part of the clones is missing from these tables; in studies checked, under half for an unresolved V gene and the rest for unknown reasons. In all, the sample holds tens of thousands of clones, and over 85% of those were seen once. Approximately 20% of the sample is in the top ten clones. Patients with autoimmune disease history or receiving systemic immunosuppression were excluded from the trial. In every dose cohort, peripheral blood was drawn for TCR sequencing at baseline, cycle 4 day 1, and cycle 7 day 1. Samples were obtained from an open-label, multicenter, first-in-human phase I dose-escalation trial of ivuxolimab. Adults with locally advanced or metastatic head and neck squamous cell, hepatocellular, melanoma or renal cell carcinoma were enrolled in the trial. CD4+ and CD8+ T cells were sorted separately from peripheral blood before TCR sequencing.

Concerning this clone itself: Its antigen is unknown. No clone much larger than this one lies a single base away; base qualities are absent.

Source: CD4+ or CD8+ T cells sorted from blood, taken in a trial of the OX40 agonist ivuxolimab. The V and J genes are TRBV7-2 and TRBJ2-7, and perhaps TRBD1 as D gene, on 5 matching bases. The receptor's source is an adult with an advanced solid tumor such as melanoma, head and neck, liver or kidney cancer. CDR3 loop: CASSLVQDYEQYF. The DNA sequence is TGTGCCAGCAGCTTAGTACAGGACTACGAGCAGTACTTC.